Sequencing of this T cell receptor (beta chain) was carried out in a study of blood T cell repertoires in COVID-19. Study overall: T cells, B-cell-depleted T cells, or PBMCs provided the cDNA or gDNA that served as material.

In the authors' methods: Nucleated cell number was recorded as an estimate derived from reference gene primer amplification. Profiled with immunoSEQ multiplex PCR; TCRdb holds only in-frame clones, not every one. Clone size and the V and J calls come from that table; the DNA yielded D and trimming. The table lists about 220,000 clones, under 90% of them singletons. Categorization into cohorts depended on clinical history that participants reported. Germline lookup yields CDR1 MNHEY and CDR2 SVGAGI. Trimming removed 7 bases from V and 8 bases from J, with 14 bases in between. This CDR3 has 13 residues.

The clonotype comes from a woman in her thirties or forties who had been exposed to COVID-19. Specimen: PBMCs or T cells enriched from blood (not recorded which). The chain joins TRBV6-5 to TRBJ1-4, with a weak D call TRBD1 (5 bases). Written as DNA, the CDR3 is TGTGCCAGCACCTACCAACCAGGGGAAAAACTGTTTTTT. This gives the protein CASTYQPGEKLFF.